This TCR beta chain was observed in a study of cytomegalovirus exposure and HLA in healthy donors. Study-wide results and limits: Compared with the approximately 700-donor mean, an Asian-associated ancestry cluster reportedly had fewer N-insertions, according to a later analysis. As a later analysis showed, a missense DCLRE1C variant was linked to trimming of TCR beta V- and J-genes. A few of the chains that were CMV-associated were confirmed in vitro to be specific for CMV antigens.

PCR primers comprised 60 Vbeta and 13 Jbeta primers. Authors' analysis steps: In a later analysis, 10 million to 11 million of approximately 80 million unique beta chains occurred in at least two donors. Measured with immunoSEQ multiplex PCR; TCRdb has only the in-frame clones, and not every one. V and J calls plus clone size are reproduced from that table; the DNA served to infer D and trimming. In the table there are 150,000 to 250,000 clones, 79% of which are singletons. This clone was recorded only once. As yet, its antigen is unknown. CDR1 and CDR2 (germline): SNHLY, FYNNEI. V shed 7 bases and J shed 9 bases, with 14 bases lying between them. This CDR3 is built from 12 residues.

This chain uses TRBV2 with TRBJ2-3, with TRBD2 as a possible D gene (6 bases). Sequenced: PBMCs. The TCR comes from a girl aged 5-17 years in good health and CMV-seropositive. The DNA for the CDR3 is TGTGCCAGCATCCCGGGACTCAGCACGCAGTATTTT. This encodes CASIPGLSTQYF.